This T cell receptor (beta chain) came from a study of Graves' ophthalmopathy and Graves' hyperthyroidism. Across the study: Stable hyperthyroidism was defined by absence of ophthalmopathy within 18 months of follow-up.

Overall study results and limits: Among thyroid clonotypes expanded above 0.001 frequency, most also appeared in blood.

The authors enrolled newly diagnosed hyperthyroidism patients aged 18 to 65 with under 2 months' duration. Concerning this clonotype itself: Its antigen is unidentified.

The authors amplified TCR beta CDR3 regions, and they did so from RNA transcripts for repertoire sequencing. The first-round RT-PCR employed HTBI primers together with the Qiagen OneStep RT-PCR kit. A multiplex PCR was then performed as the second round. Each CDR3 protein is one row after TCRdb ran MiXCR on the multiplex PCR reads. The sample has about 1.2 million distinct CDR3 sequences, around a third seen once. The source of this sequence is an adult man with Graves' hyperthyroidism. The sample taken for sequencing was peripheral blood or thyroid tissue (not recorded which).

DNA for the CDR3: TGCGCCAGCAGCCGGTGGGACACCGAGGGAGAGACCCAGTACTTC. Residues: CASSRWDTEGETQYF. The gene calls are TRBV4-1 and TRBJ2-5; D is possibly TRBD1 (6 bases). The CDR3 has 15 residues. Germline CDR1 MGHRA, CDR2 YSYEKL. V shed 4 bases and J shed 4 bases, with 16 bases lying between them.